A selection of T cell receptor beta chains follows, all from one sample in a study of blood T cell repertoires in COVID-19. This table comes from immunoSEQ multiplex PCR, and its TCRdb copy is limited to in-frame clones, with some not included. The profile covers 150,000 to 200,000 clones, with approximately 80% appearing a single time and about 8.8% taken by the ten largest. Sequencing used peripheral blood. These receptors were collected from a woman aged 80 or older with COVID-19, enrolled during active disease. Each CDR3 is given with its conserved first and last residue. Fields, in order: clone size, J gene, V gene, D gene, CDR3 protein, CDR3 DNA. The D gene is left open where the match is weak. Clone sizes are given selectively: once, few, many, or a class where the clone is expanded.

NA TRBJ1-3 TRBV29-1 NA CSVQPGVTGNTIYF TGCAGCGTTCAACCAGGGGTAACTGGAAACACCATATATTTT
NA TRBJ2-3 TRBV6-5 TRBD1 CASSPPGTGPDTQYF TGTGCCAGCAGTCCCCCCGGGACAGGGCCAGATACGCAGTATTTT
once TRBJ2-3 TRBV3-1/TRBV3-2 TRBD2 CASSTSGGNIDTQYF TGTGCCAGCAGTACTAGCGGGGGGAACATAGATACGCAGTATTTT
NA TRBJ2-7 TRBV14 NA CASSQVQGWYEQYF TGTGCCAGCAGCCAAGTTCAGGGTTGGTACGAGCAGTACTTC
NA TRBJ1-3 TRBV6-6 TRBD1 CASTKRTGLGNTIYF TGTGCCAGCACCAAACGGACAGGACTAGGAAACACCATATATTTT
NA TRBJ2-5 TRBV5-5 NA CASSFYEGGETQYF TGTGCCAGCAGCTTTTATGAGGGCGGGGAGACCCAGTACTTC
NA TRBJ2-7 TRBV10-3 TRBD2 CAIRGNRGDPTEQYF TGTGCCATCAGAGGAAACCGGGGGGACCCCACCGAGCAGTACTTC
NA TRBJ1-4 TRBV18 NA CASSPQREVGEKLFF TGTGCCAGCTCACCACAGAGGGAGGTCGGTGAAAAACTGTTTTTT
NA TRBJ2-3 TRBV28 NA CASRAPGLSTDTQYF TGTGCCAGCAGGGCCCCGGGACTCTCCACAGATACGCAGTATTTT
NA TRBJ2-7 TRBV27 TRBD1 CASSPAGTANEQYF TGTGCCAGCAGTCCTGCCGGGACAGCTAACGAGCAGTACTTC
NA TRBJ1-2 TRBV13 NA CASSPQGGGGYTF TGTGCCAGCAGCCCCCAGGGAGGCGGCGGCTACACCTTC
NA TRBJ1-5 TRBV28 TRBD1 CASSGDRGRPYSNQPQHF TGTGCCAGCAGTGGAGACAGGGGACGGCCATATAGCAATCAGCCCCAGCATTTT
NA TRBJ2-5 TRBV5-1 NA CASSFAQGPQETQYF TGCGCCAGCAGCTTCGCTCAGGGCCCCCAAGAGACCCAGTACTTC
NA TRBJ2-7 TRBV5-1 TRBD2 CASSSSGISYEQYF TGCGCCAGCAGCTCTAGCGGAATTTCCTACGAGCAGTACTTC
NA TRBJ2-1 TRBV19 TRBD2 CASSMSSGGLTYNEQFF TGTGCCAGTAGTATGTCTAGCGGGGGGCTCACCTACAATGAGCAGTTCTTC
NA TRBJ2-7 TRBV11-2 NA CASRDPGQLKQYF TGTGCCAGCAGGGATCCGGGACAACTGAAGCAGTACTTC
NA TRBJ2-7 TRBV9 NA CASSVAPGSAYEQYF TGTGCCAGCAGCGTAGCCCCCGGAAGCGCCTACGAGCAGTACTTC
NA TRBJ1-4 TRBV3-1/TRBV3-2 NA CASSPQLGRANEKLFF TGTGCCAGCAGCCCCCAATTGGGCAGGGCGAATGAAAAACTGTTTTTT
NA TRBJ2-1 TRBV7-9 TRBD2 CASSFGASGMDEQFF TGTGCCAGCAGCTTTGGCGCTAGCGGGATGGATGAGCAGTTCTTC
NA TRBJ2-5 TRBV4-1 TRBD2 CASSLRTSKETQYF TGCGCCAGCAGCCTCCGGACTAGCAAGGAGACCCAGTACTTC
NA TRBJ2-5 TRBV27 NA CASSPQTQQGEWEETQYF TGTGCCAGCAGTCCCCAGACACAACAGGGAGAATGGGAAGAGACCCAGTACTTC
NA TRBJ1-6 TRBV25-1 NA CASSETAYNSPLHF TGTGCCAGCAGTGAGACTGCCTATAATTCACCCCTCCACTTT
NA TRBJ1-2 TRBV6-6 NA CASSYGVVEYGYTF TGTGCCAGCAGTTACGGCGTCGTGGAGTATGGCTACACCTTC
NA TRBJ1-5 TRBV28 TRBD1 CASSLRTGLGQPQHF TGTGCCAGCAGTCTCCGGACAGGGCTGGGTCAGCCCCAGCATTTT
NA TRBJ1-2 TRBV4-1 NA CASSQGRARAYGYTF TGCGCCAGCAGCCAAGGAAGGGCCAGGGCCTATGGCTACACCTTC
NA TRBJ2-5 TRBV10-3 TRBD1 CAISIRGNQETQYF TGTGCCATCAGTATCAGGGGGAACCAAGAGACCCAGTACTTC
NA TRBJ2-7 TRBV5-1 NA CASRLSDGLTYEQYF TGCGCCAGCAGGTTGTCCGACGGACTTACCTACGAGCAGTACTTC
NA TRBJ1-2 TRBV19 NA CASSMDTRVSSGYTF TGTGCCAGTAGTATGGACACAAGGGTGTCCTCGGGCTACACCTTC
NA TRBJ1-2 TRBV7-9 TRBD1 CASSPPTGSDYGYTF TGTGCCAGCAGCCCACCGACAGGGAGTGACTATGGCTACACCTTC
NA TRBJ1-5 TRBV5-1 NA CASSSGQGSNQPQHF TGCGCCAGCAGTTCTGGGCAGGGTAGCAATCAGCCCCAGCATTTT
large TRBJ2-2 TRBV27 TRBD2 CASVGGAGAGTGELFF TGTGCCAGCGTAGGAGGAGCGGGAGCCGGCACCGGGGAGCTGTTTTTT
NA TRBJ1-2 TRBV5-1 NA CASSPTGGGASYGYTF TGCGCCAGCAGCCCGACGGGGGGGGGCGCTAGCTATGGCTACACCTTC
NA TRBJ2-5 TRBV10-2 TRBD1 CASSDWGQGVETQYF TGCGCCAGCAGTGATTGGGGACAGGGTGTCGAGACCCAGTACTTC
NA TRBJ2-2 TRBV9 TRBD2 CASSVVRLAGTPGELFF TGTGCCAGCAGCGTAGTAAGGCTAGCGGGGACACCCGGGGAGCTGTTTTTT
NA TRBJ1-2 TRBV7-9 NA CASSHGKGTNYGYTF TGTGCCAGCAGCCACGGGAAAGGGACTAACTATGGCTACACCTTC
NA TRBJ1-5 TRBV12-2 NA CASRLIGAQHF TGTGCAAGTCGCTTAATAGGGGCCCAGCATTTT
NA TRBJ2-3 TRBV4-2 TRBD2 CASSRGTSGITDTQYF TGTGCCAGCAGTCGCGGGACTAGCGGGATCACAGATACGCAGTATTTT
NA TRBJ2-7 TRBV6-5 NA CASSSTYEQYF TGTGCCAGCAGTTCCACCTACGAGCAGTACTTC
NA TRBJ2-1 TRBV7-9 TRBD2 CASGRTSGMYHNEQFF TGTGCCAGCGGACGGACTAGCGGGATGTACCACAATGAGCAGTTCTTC
NA TRBJ2-1 TRBV4-1 NA CASGQLEASMNSEQFF TGCGCCAGCGGCCAGCTGGAGGCTAGCATGAATAGTGAGCAGTTCTTC
NA TRBJ1-2 TRBV6-5 NA CASSYRGAYNYGYTF TGTGCCAGCAGTTACAGGGGCGCCTATAACTATGGCTACACCTTC